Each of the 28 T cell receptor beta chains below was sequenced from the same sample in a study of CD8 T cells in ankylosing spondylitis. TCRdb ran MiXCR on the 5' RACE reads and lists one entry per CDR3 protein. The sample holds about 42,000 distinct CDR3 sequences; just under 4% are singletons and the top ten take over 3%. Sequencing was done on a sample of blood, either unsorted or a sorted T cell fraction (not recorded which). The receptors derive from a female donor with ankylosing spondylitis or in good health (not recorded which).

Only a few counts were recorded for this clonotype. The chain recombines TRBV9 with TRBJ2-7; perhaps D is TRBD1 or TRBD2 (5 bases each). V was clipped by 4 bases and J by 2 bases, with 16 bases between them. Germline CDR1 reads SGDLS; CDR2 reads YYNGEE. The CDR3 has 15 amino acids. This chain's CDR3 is CASSFNRDGPYEQYF. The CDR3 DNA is TGTGCCAGCAGCTTCAACCGGGACGGGCCCTACGAGCAGTACTTC.

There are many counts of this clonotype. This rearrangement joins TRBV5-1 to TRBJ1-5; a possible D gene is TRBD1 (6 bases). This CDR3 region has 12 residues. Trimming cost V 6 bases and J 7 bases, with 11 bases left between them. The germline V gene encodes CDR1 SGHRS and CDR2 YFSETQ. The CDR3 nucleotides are TGCGCCAGCAAACCCAGGGGCCAGCCCCAGCATTTT. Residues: CASKPRGQPQHF.

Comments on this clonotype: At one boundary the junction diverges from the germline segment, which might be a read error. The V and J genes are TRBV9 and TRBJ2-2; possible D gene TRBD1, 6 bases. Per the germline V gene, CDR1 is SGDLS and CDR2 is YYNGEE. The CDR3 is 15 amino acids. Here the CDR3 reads CASIVVQGKAGELLF. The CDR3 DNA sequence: TGTGCCAGCATCGTAGTTCAGGGGAAGGCCGGGGAGCTGCTTTTT.

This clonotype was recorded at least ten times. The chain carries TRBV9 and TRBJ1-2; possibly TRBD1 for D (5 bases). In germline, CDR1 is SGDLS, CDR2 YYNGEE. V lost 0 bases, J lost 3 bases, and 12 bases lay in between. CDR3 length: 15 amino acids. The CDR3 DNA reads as TGTGCCAGCAGCGTAGACCCAGGGTCGCACTATGGCTACACCTTC. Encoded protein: CASSVDPGSHYGYTF. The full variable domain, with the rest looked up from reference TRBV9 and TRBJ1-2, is DSGVTQTPKHLITATGQRVTLRCSPRSGDLSVYWYQQSLDQGLQFLIQYYNGEERAKGNILERFSAQQFPDLHSELNLSSLELGDSALYFCASSVDPGSHYGYTFGSGTRLTVV.

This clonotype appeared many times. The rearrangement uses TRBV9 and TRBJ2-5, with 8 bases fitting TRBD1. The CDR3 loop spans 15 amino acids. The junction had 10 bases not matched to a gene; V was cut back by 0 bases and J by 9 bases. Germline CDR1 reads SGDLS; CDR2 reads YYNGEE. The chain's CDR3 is CASSVDGQGVMAQYF. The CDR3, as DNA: TGTGCCAGCAGCGTAGATGGACAGGGTGTAATGGCCCAGTACTTC.

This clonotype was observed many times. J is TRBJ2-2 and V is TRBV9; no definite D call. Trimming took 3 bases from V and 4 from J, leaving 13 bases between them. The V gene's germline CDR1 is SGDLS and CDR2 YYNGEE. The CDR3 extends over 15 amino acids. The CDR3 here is CASSARAFGTGELFF. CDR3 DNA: TGTGCCAGCAGCGCTAGGGCGTTCGGCACCGGGGAGCTGTTTTTT.

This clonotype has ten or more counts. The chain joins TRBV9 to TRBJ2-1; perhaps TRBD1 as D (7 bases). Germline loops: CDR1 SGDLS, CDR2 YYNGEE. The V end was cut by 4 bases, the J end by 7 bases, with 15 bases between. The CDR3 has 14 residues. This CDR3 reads CASSLAGGLNEQFF. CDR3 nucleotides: TGTGCCAGCAGCCTGGCAGGGGGACTGAATGAGCAGTTCTTC.

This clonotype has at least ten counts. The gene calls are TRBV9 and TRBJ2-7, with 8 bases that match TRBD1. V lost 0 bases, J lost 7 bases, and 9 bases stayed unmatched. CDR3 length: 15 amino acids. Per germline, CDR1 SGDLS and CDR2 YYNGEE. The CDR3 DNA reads TGTGCCAGCAGCGTAGGACAGGGGCTTTATGGGGAGCAGTACTTC. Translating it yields CASSVGQGLYGEQYF.

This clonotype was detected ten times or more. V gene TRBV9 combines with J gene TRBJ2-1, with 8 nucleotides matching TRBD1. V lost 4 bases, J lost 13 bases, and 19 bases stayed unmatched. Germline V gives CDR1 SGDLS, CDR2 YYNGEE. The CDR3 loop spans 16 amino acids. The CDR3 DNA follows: TGTGCCAGCAGCCTGCAGGGGGCGCATGGGATGGCGAACCAGTTCTTC. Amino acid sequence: CASSLQGAHGMANQFF.

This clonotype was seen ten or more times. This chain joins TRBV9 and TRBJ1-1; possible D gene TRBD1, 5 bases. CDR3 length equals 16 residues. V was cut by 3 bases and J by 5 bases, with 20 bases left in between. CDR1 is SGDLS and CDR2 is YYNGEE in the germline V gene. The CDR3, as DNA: TGTGCCAGCAGCGCCGGGGGAGGCTGGGGATCTACTGAAGCTTTCTTT. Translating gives CASSAGGGWGSTEAFF.

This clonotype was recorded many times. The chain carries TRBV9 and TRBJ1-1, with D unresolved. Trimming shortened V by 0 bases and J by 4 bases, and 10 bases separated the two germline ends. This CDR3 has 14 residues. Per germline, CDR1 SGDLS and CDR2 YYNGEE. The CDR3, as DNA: TGTGCCAGCAGCGTAGATAGTGGTTTCACTGAAGCTTTCTTT. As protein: CASSVDSGFTEAFF. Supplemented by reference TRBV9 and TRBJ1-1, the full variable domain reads DSGVTQTPKHLITATGQRVTLRCSPRSGDLSVYWYQQSLDQGLQFLIQYYNGEERAKGNILERFSAQQFPDLHSELNLSSLELGDSALYFCASSVDSGFTEAFFGQGTRLTVV.

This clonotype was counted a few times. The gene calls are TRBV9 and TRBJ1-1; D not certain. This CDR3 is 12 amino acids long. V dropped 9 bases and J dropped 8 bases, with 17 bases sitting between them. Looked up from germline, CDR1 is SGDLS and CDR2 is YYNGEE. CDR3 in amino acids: CATNPFGGEAFF. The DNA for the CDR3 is TGTGCCACCAACCCCTTTGGCGGGGAAGCTTTCTTT. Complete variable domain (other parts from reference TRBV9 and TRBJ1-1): DSGVTQTPKHLITATGQRVTLRCSPRSGDLSVYWYQQSLDQGLQFLIQYYNGEERAKGNILERFSAQQFPDLHSELNLSSLELGDSALYFCATNPFGGEAFFGQGTRLTVV.

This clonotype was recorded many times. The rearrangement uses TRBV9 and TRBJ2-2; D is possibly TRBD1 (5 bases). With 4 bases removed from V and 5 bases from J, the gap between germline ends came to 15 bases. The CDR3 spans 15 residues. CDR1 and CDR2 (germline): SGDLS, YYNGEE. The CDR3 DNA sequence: TGTGCCAGCAGCCCCCGGCAGGGTTGGACCGGGGAGCTGTTTTTT. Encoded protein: CASSPRQGWTGELFF.

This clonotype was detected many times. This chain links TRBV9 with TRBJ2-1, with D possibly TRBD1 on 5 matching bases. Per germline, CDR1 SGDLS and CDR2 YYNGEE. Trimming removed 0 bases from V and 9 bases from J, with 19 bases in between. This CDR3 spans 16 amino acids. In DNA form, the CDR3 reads TGTGCCAGCAGCGTAGCTGGTCAGGGTATGCCCGCTGAGCAGTTCTTC. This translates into CASSVAGQGMPAEQFF.

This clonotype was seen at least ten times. The CDR3 here is CASSHTASSGNTIYF. CDR3 DNA sequence: TGTGCCAGCAGCCATACAGCGAGCTCTGGAAACACCATATATTTT. V usage is TRBV9 and J usage is TRBJ1-3; D remains ambiguous. This CDR3 spans 15 amino acids. The V gene lost 4 bases and the J gene lost 0 bases, with 11 bases spanning the gap. Germline CDR1 SGDLS, CDR2 YYNGEE. The full variable domain, rest sourced from reference TRBV9 and TRBJ1-3, is DSGVTQTPKHLITATGQRVTLRCSPRSGDLSVYWYQQSLDQGLQFLIQYYNGEERAKGNILERFSAQQFPDLHSELNLSSLELGDSALYFCASSHTASSGNTIYFGEGSWLTVV.

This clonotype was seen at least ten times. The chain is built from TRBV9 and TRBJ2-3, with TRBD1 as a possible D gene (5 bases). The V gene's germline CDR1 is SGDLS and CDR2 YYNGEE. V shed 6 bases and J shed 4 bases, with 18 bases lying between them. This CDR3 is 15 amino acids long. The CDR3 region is CASTPAQGFADTQYF. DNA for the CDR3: TGTGCCAGCACCCCAGCTCAGGGTTTTGCAGATACGCAGTATTTT.

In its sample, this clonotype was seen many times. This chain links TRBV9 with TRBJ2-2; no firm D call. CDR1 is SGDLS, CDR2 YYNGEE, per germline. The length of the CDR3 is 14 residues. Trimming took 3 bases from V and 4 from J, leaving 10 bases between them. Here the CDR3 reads CASSASWVTGELFF. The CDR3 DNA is TGTGCCAGCAGCGCCAGTTGGGTCACCGGGGAGCTGTTTTTT.

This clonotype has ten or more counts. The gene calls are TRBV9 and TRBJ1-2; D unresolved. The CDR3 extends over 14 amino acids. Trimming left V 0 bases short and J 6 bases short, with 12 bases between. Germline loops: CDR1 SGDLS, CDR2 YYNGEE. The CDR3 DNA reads TGTGCCAGCAGCGTAGAGGTGGATCTCGATGGCTACACCTTC. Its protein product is CASSVEVDLDGYTF.

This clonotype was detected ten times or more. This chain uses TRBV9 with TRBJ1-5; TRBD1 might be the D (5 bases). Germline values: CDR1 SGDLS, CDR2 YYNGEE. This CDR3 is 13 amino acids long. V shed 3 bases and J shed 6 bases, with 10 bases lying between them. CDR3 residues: CASSARGGQPQHF. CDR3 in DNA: TGTGCCAGCAGCGCCCGTGGGGGTCAGCCCCAGCATTTT.

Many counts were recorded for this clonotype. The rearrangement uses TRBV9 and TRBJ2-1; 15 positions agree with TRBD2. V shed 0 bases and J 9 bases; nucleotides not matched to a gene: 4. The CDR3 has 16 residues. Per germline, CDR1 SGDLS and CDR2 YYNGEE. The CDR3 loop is CASSVGTSGGAAEQFF. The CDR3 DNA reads TGTGCCAGCAGCGTAGGGACTAGCGGGGGGGCCGCTGAGCAGTTCTTC.

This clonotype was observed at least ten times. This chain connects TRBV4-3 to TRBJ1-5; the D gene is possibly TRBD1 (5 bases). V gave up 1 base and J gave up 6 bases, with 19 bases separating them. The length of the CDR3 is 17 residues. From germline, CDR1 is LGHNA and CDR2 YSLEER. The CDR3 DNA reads TGCGCCAGCAGCCAAGTGAGGGGCCCGATAGTATTTCAGCCCCAGCATTTT. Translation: CASSQVRGPIVFQPQHF.

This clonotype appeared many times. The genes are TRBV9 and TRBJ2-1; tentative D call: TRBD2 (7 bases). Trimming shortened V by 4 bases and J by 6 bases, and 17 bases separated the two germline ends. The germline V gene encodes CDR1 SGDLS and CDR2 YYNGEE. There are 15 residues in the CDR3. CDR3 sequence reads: CASSPWGASGNEQFF. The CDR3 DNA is TGTGCCAGCAGCCCATGGGGGGCTAGCGGCAATGAGCAGTTCTTC.

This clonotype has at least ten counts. The CDR3 sequence: CASSEAWDREDTEAFF. The CDR3 DNA reads as TGTGCCAGCAGCGAAGCCTGGGACAGGGAGGACACTGAAGCTTTCTTT. The chain employs TRBV9 and TRBJ1-1; 9 bases agree with TRBD1. The ends lost 3 bases at V and 3 bases at J; junction bases unmatched: 9. The CDR3 totals 16 residues. Germline CDR1 reads SGDLS; CDR2 reads YYNGEE. Variable domain in full (rest from reference TRBV9 and TRBJ1-1): DSGVTQTPKHLITATGQRVTLRCSPRSGDLSVYWYQQSLDQGLQFLIQYYNGEERAKGNILERFSAQQFPDLHSELNLSSLELGDSALYFCASSEAWDREDTEAFFGQGTRLTVV.

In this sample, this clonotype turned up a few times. CDR3: CASSAVGPGSPLHF. CDR3 nucleotide sequence: TGTGCCAGCAGCGCAGTGGGGCCAGGATCACCCCTCCACTTT. The V and J genes are TRBV9 and TRBJ1-6; tentatively, D is TRBD1 (5 bases). The ends were cut back, 3 bases at V and 10 bases at J, with 14 bases in the middle. Per germline, CDR1 SGDLS and CDR2 YYNGEE. The CDR3 totals 14 residues.

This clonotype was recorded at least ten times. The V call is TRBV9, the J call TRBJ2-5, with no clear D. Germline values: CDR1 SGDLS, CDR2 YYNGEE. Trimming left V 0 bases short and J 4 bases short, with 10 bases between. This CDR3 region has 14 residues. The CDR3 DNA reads TGTGCCAGCAGCGTAGATCCCGCCGGAGAGACCCAGTACTTC. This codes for CASSVDPAGETQYF.

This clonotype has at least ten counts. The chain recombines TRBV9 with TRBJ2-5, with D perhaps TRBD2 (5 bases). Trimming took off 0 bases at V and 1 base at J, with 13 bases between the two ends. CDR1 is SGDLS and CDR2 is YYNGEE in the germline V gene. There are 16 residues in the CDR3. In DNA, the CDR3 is TGTGCCAGCAGCGTAGGTCCCAGCGGAGGCCAAGAGACCCAGTACTTC. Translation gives CASSVGPSGGQETQYF. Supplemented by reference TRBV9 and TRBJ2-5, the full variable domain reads DSGVTQTPKHLITATGQRVTLRCSPRSGDLSVYWYQQSLDQGLQFLIQYYNGEERAKGNILERFSAQQFPDLHSELNLSSLELGDSALYFCASSVGPSGGQETQYFGPGTRLLVL.

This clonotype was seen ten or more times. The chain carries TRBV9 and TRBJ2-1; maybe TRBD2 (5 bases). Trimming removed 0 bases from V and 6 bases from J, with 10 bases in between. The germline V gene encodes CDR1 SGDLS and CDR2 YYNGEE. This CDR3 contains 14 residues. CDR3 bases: TGTGCCAGCAGCGTAGAACCAGGAGGCAATGAGCAGTTCTTC. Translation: CASSVEPGGNEQFF.

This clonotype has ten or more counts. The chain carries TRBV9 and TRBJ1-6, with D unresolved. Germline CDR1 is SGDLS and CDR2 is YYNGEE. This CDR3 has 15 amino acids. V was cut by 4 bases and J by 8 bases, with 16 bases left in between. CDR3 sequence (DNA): TGTGCCAGCAGCACCGCCCTTTCAAGAGATTCACCCCTCCACTTT. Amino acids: CASSTALSRDSPLHF.